Presented here are 15 T cell receptor beta chains from one specimen sequenced in a study of cytomegalovirus exposure and HLA in healthy donors (dated by TCRdb to the late 2010s). Library method: the immunoSEQ multiplex PCR assay. For the multiplex PCR, a mixture combining 60 forward primers for TCR Vbeta segments and 13 reverse primers for TCR Jbeta segments was used. TCRdb carries this immuneACCESS record with in-frame sequences only. Its versions omit some clonotypes, under half of them owing to an unresolved V gene in the studies checked, with the rest unexplained. In all, the sample holds approximately 140,000 clones, and 70% to 90% of those were seen once. The ten largest make up more than 1.5% of the sample. Source material: PBMCs. Receptors originate from a boy under 18 in good health and CMV-seronegative.

The table lists this clone with a few counts. This chain links TRBV4-2 with TRBJ2-7; 7 bases fit TRBD2. The CDR3 runs 16 residues. Trimming at V came to 0 bases and at J to 1 base, leaving 6 bases not matched to a gene. From germline, CDR1 is LGHNA and CDR2 YNFKEQ. CDR3 sequence: CASSQDLAVLSYEQYF. DNA for the CDR3: TGTGCCAGCAGCCAAGACCTAGCGGTACTGTCCTACGAGCAGTACTTC.

The chain has TRBV6-1 and TRBJ2-5, with a possible D match to TRBD2 (6 bases). CDR3 length: 15 residues. V lost 7 bases, J lost 3 bases, and 18 bases lay in between. Germline loops: CDR1 MNHNS, CDR2 SASEGT. This CDR3 is CASTAGWAGEETQYF. Here the CDR3 DNA reads TGTGCCAGCACCGCGGGGTGGGCAGGAGAAGAGACCCAGTACTTC.

V usage is TRBV6-5 and J usage is TRBJ1-2; D remains ambiguous. The CDR3 covers 13 residues. V dropped 6 bases and J dropped 8 bases, with 16 bases sitting between them. Germline CDR1 and CDR2: MNHEY and SVGAGI. CDR3 in DNA: TGTGCCAGCAGCCCTGACCCCCCTAGGGGCTACACCTTC. Translated: CASSPDPPRGYTF.

V gene TRBV4-2 combines with J gene TRBJ1-2; D call uncertain. The CDR3 covers 12 residues. The V and J ends lost 2 bases and 8 bases respectively, with 9 bases between them. The germline V gene has CDR1 LGHNA and CDR2 YNFKEQ. The CDR3 bases are TGTGCCAGCAGCCAATCATCGGGAGGCTACACCTTC. Amino acid sequence: CASSQSSGGYTF.

This chain uses TRBV6-1 with TRBJ2-3; D remains unclear. This CDR3 region has 13 residues. The germline gives CDR1 MNHNS, CDR2 SASEGT. Trimming took 10 bases from V and 4 from J, leaving 15 bases between them. The CDR3 sequence: CATAGLNADTQYF. The CDR3 DNA is TGTGCCACCGCAGGCCTAAACGCAGATACGCAGTATTTT.

Details on this clone: The junction departs from germline at one end; a sequencing error may be responsible. V is TRBV7-9 and J is TRBJ1-1; D perhaps matches TRBD1 (5 bases). The germline V gene encodes CDR1 SEHNR and CDR2 FQNEAQ (reference sequence). The CDR3 consists of 14 residues. The CDR3: CSSRRMGLNTEAFF. CDR3 sequence (DNA): TGTTCCAGCAGGAGAATGGGGCTGAACACTGAAGCTTTCTTT.

The V call is TRBV27, the J call TRBJ2-1; maybe TRBD2 (6 bases). This CDR3 is 14 amino acids long. Looked up from germline, CDR1 is MNHEY and CDR2 is SMNVEV (reference sequence). Trimming cost V 7 bases and J 6 bases, with 16 bases left between them. CDR3: CASTAGRLVNEQFF. DNA of the CDR3: TGTGCCAGCACCGCGGGGAGATTGGTCAATGAGCAGTTCTTC.

The chain has TRBV6-5 and TRBJ2-7; a possible D gene is TRBD2 (5 bases). CDR1 and CDR2 from the germline V gene are MNHEY and SVGAGI. V was trimmed by 6 bases and J by 4 bases, leaving 19 bases between them. This CDR3 spans 15 amino acids. CDR3 nucleotide sequence: TGTGCCAGCAGCCAAGCGGCAGGAGGTCGGTACGAGCAGTACTTC. As protein: CASSQAAGGRYEQYF.

V and J are TRBV5-1 and TRBJ2-3; 9 positions match TRBD1. The junction had 3 bases not matched to a gene; V was cut back by 9 bases and J by 1 base. The V gene's germline CDR1 is SGHRS and CDR2 YFSETQ. The CDR3 length is 13 residues. For the CDR3, the DNA is TGCGCCACCCGGGACAGGGGCACAGATACGCAGTATTTT. The encoded protein is CATRDRGTDTQYF.

V gene TRBV19 combines with J gene TRBJ1-6, with D possibly matching TRBD1 (6 bases). Germline V CDR1 and CDR2: LNHDA, SQIVND (reference sequence). Trimming took off 5 bases at V and 10 bases at J, with 15 bases between the two ends. This CDR3 is built from 14 residues. The chain's CDR3 is CASSAQGSGSPLHF. The DNA for the CDR3 is TGTGCCAGTAGTGCACAGGGCTCTGGGTCACCCCTCCACTTT.

V gene TRBV4-3 combines with J gene TRBJ2-1; 11 nucleotides match TRBD2. CDR1 and CDR2 (germline): LGHNA, YSLEER. The CDR3 sequence is 17 residues long. J gave up 4 bases and V 4 bases, and 9 bases lay outside the gene matches. In DNA form, the CDR3 reads TGCGCCAGCAGCCTTAGAACTTCTAGCGGGGGGTACAATGAGCAGTTCTTC. Encoded protein: CASSLRTSSGGYNEQFF.

This clone was seen just once. This chain uses TRBV13 with TRBJ2-1; no definite D call. V shed 0 bases and J shed 6 bases, with 3 bases lying between them. The germline gives CDR1 PRHDT, CDR2 FYEKMQ (reference sequence). This CDR3 spans 12 amino acids. The CDR3 loop is CASSLGLNEQFF. The DNA for the CDR3 is TGTGCCAGCAGCTTAGGCCTCAATGAGCAGTTCTTC.

V gene TRBV28 combines with J gene TRBJ2-7, with 9 nucleotides matching TRBD1. CDR3 length: 15 residues. Trimming removed 2 bases from V and 4 bases from J; junction bases left unmatched: 6. CDR1 MDHEN and CDR2 SYDVKM come from the germline V gene. CDR3 sequence: CASSLLTGGEYEQYF. DNA for the CDR3: TGTGCCAGCAGTTTACTTACAGGGGGCGAATACGAGCAGTACTTC.

This clone was seen more than once but under ten times. This rearrangement joins TRBV10-3 to TRBJ2-6; 9 nucleotides match TRBD1. Germline V gene data show CDR1 as ENHRY and CDR2 as SYGVKD. The CDR3 consists of 17 residues. Losses at the gene ends were 6 bases for V and 4 bases for J; bases not matched to a gene: 10. The CDR3 DNA reads as TGTGCCATCAGACCGGGACAGGGCTTGAGCGGGGCCAACGTCCTGACTTTC. Its protein is CAIRPGQGLSGANVLTF.

A few counts support this clone. The CDR3 region is CASRGGVARLVQPQHF. The CDR3 nucleotides are TGTGCCAGCAGGGGAGGTGTGGCCAGACTAGTTCAGCCCCAGCATTTT. V usage is TRBV28 and J usage is TRBJ1-5, with D unresolved. From germline, CDR1 is MDHEN and CDR2 SYDVKM. CDR3 length equals 16 residues. V lost 6 bases to trimming and J lost 6 bases, with 21 bases between them. Variable domain in full (rest from reference TRBV28 and TRBJ1-5): DVKVTQSSRYLVKRTGEKVFLECVQDMDHENMFWYRQDPGLGLRLIYFSYDVKMKEKGDIPEGYSVSREKKERFSLILESASTNQTSMYLCASRGGVARLVQPQHFGDGTRLSIL.